Listed below are T cell receptor beta chains from one sample, sequenced in a study of identifying expanded T cells in peripheral blood. Produced via immunoSEQ multiplex PCR; TCRdb's table is partial and in-frame only. Altogether roughly 100,000 clones are present, 70% to 90% being singletons, with the ten largest covering about a sixth. Material: blood. These receptors all stem from a person aged 18 to 69 in good health. Both conserved end residues are part of each CDR3. Fields, in order: D gene, V gene, clone size, CDR3 protein. The D gene is left open where the match is weak. Part of the rows lack a size; the others show once, few, many or a class for expanded clones.

D gene: .; V gene: TRBV6-5; clone size: .; CDR3 protein: CASKAPGGNIQYF
D gene: .; V gene: TRBV28; clone size: .; CDR3 protein: CASSYSSYNSPLHF
D gene: .; V gene: TRBV5-4; clone size: .; CDR3 protein: CASSWADTQYF
D gene: TRBD2; V gene: TRBV18; clone size: .; CDR3 protein: CASSFGLAGTYEQYF
D gene: .; V gene: TRBV27; clone size: .; CDR3 protein: CASRPNWDKVHYGYTF
D gene: TRBD1; V gene: TRBV28; clone size: .; CDR3 protein: CASSLRGQGGLSTEAFF
D gene: .; V gene: TRBV4-3; clone size: .; CDR3 protein: CASSQDLLTAYGYTF
D gene: .; V gene: TRBV7-6; clone size: .; CDR3 protein: CASSAGLVALYGYTF
D gene: .; V gene: TRBV5-1; clone size: .; CDR3 protein: CASSLFGGLTDTQYF
D gene: .; V gene: TRBV2; clone size: many; CDR3 protein: CASSEGTLSYNEQFF
D gene: .; V gene: TRBV6-1; clone size: .; CDR3 protein: CASRTTGMAKNIQYF
D gene: .; V gene: TRBV4-3; clone size: .; CDR3 protein: CASSQETSGAHNEQFF
D gene: TRBD1; V gene: TRBV4-2; clone size: .; CDR3 protein: CASSQEERQGAYEQYF
D gene: .; V gene: TRBV11-3; clone size: .; CDR3 protein: CASSLEDVYGTGELFF
D gene: .; V gene: TRBV6-1; clone size: .; CDR3 protein: CASSVTGTQEKLFF
D gene: .; V gene: TRBV7-9; clone size: .; CDR3 protein: CASSFGGRGLKTIYF
D gene: TRBD2; V gene: TRBV29-1; clone size: once; CDR3 protein: CSVDGGGGARTQYF
D gene: .; V gene: TRBV27; clone size: few; CDR3 protein: CASSHNHNQPQHF
D gene: .; V gene: TRBV6-6; clone size: few; CDR3 protein: CASKSPGELFF
D gene: TRBD2; V gene: TRBV4-2; clone size: .; CDR3 protein: CASSQIAGVNEQFF
D gene: TRBD2; V gene: TRBV7-9; clone size: .; CDR3 protein: CASSSPGTSVTSSYNEQFF
D gene: TRBD1; V gene: TRBV5-5; clone size: few; CDR3 protein: CASSQVGSRGSPNEKLFF
D gene: TRBD2; V gene: TRBV13; clone size: .; CDR3 protein: CASSGAGGLTDTQYF
D gene: .; V gene: TRBV19; clone size: .; CDR3 protein: CASSSYRVVGELFF
D gene: TRBD1; V gene: TRBV18; clone size: few; CDR3 protein: CASSPRQGQNSPLHF
D gene: .; V gene: TRBV7-2; clone size: .; CDR3 protein: CASSQNRVGEQYF
D gene: .; V gene: TRBV27; clone size: .; CDR3 protein: CASSFPPPGHWQGYQETQYF
D gene: .; V gene: TRBV19; clone size: .; CDR3 protein: CASSIAPRTGGSIWPQHF
D gene: TRBD2; V gene: TRBV5-1; clone size: .; CDR3 protein: CASSLGSSGDTDTQYF
D gene: .; V gene: TRBV19; clone size: .; CDR3 protein: CASSPGQSNQPQHF
D gene: .; V gene: TRBV18; clone size: few; CDR3 protein: CASSPYPGIDQPQHF
D gene: TRBD1; V gene: TRBV19; clone size: .; CDR3 protein: CASGDRRSSPLHF
D gene: TRBD1; V gene: TRBV10-3; clone size: .; CDR3 protein: CAIGGRDEQFF
D gene: .; V gene: TRBV27; clone size: once; CDR3 protein: CASSSRGSYGYTF
D gene: .; V gene: TRBV4-2; clone size: .; CDR3 protein: CASSQAETQYF
D gene: .; V gene: TRBV19; clone size: .; CDR3 protein: CASQGAHLNTGELFF
D gene: .; V gene: TRBV6-1; clone size: .; CDR3 protein: CASFEGVSGNTIYF
D gene: .; V gene: TRBV5-4; clone size: .; CDR3 protein: CASSLVGKNIQYF
D gene: TRBD1; V gene: TRBV28; clone size: once; CDR3 protein: CASSSGQGSYGYTF
D gene: .; V gene: TRBV6-5; clone size: .; CDR3 protein: CASSSTGRSGANVLTF
D gene: .; V gene: TRBV7-2; clone size: .; CDR3 protein: CASSSEVRGATYEQYF
D gene: .; V gene: TRBV29-1; clone size: .; CDR3 protein: CSVRPLGNTEAFF
D gene: TRBD2; V gene: TRBV19; clone size: .; CDR3 protein: CASSTGPSGRWTDTQYF
D gene: .; V gene: TRBV5-1; clone size: .; CDR3 protein: CASGRRAIGDTEAFF
D gene: .; V gene: TRBV19; clone size: .; CDR3 protein: CASRSFSGNTIYF
D gene: .; V gene: TRBV6-5; clone size: .; CDR3 protein: CASSALAREYGYTF
D gene: .; V gene: TRBV28; clone size: .; CDR3 protein: CASSLWGQHGSGANVLTF
D gene: .; V gene: TRBV29-1; clone size: .; CDR3 protein: CSASSTDTQYF
D gene: .; V gene: TRBV5-3; clone size: .; CDR3 protein: CARSRKGGNRAQHF
D gene: TRBD1; V gene: TRBV5-4; clone size: .; CDR3 protein: CASSLGGRGTEGYTF
D gene: .; V gene: TRBV7-9; clone size: .; CDR3 protein: CASSLGRDPSPLHF
D gene: .; V gene: TRBV6-1; clone size: once; CDR3 protein: CASSELPLGINEQFF
D gene: .; V gene: TRBV6-5; clone size: .; CDR3 protein: CASSSGQWEQYF
D gene: .; V gene: TRBV7-2; clone size: .; CDR3 protein: CASSPGGPSTDTQYF
D gene: .; V gene: TRBV6-1; clone size: .; CDR3 protein: CASSGWGWSGNTIYF
D gene: .; V gene: TRBV10-3; clone size: .; CDR3 protein: CAISERQRNEKLFF
D gene: TRBD1; V gene: TRBV5-6; clone size: once; CDR3 protein: CASSLGGETANEKLFF